Following are 17 T cell receptor beta chains from one sample sequenced in a study of T cell responses to AZD1222 COVID-19 vaccine. Measured with immunoSEQ multiplex PCR; TCRdb has only the in-frame clones, and not every one. The sample records about 150,000 clones, about 93% being singletons. Sequencing used peripheral blood, obtained 28 days after the second AZD1222 dose. These receptors were obtained from an adult who received the AZD1222 COVID-19 vaccine.

The chain recombines TRBV6-1 with TRBJ2-2; weak D call: TRBD2 (6 bases). CDR3 length: 14 amino acids. V dropped 1 base and J dropped 5 bases, with 8 bases sitting between them. Germline V gene lookup returns CDR1 MNHNS and CDR2 SASEGT. The CDR3 spells CASSEGGTTGELFF. For the CDR3, the DNA is TGTGCCAGCAGTGAAGGGGGGACTACCGGGGAGCTGTTTTTT.

This sequence joins TRBV5-5 and TRBJ1-4; D is uncertain. The CDR3 loop spans 13 amino acids. Germline values: CDR1 SGHKS, CDR2 YYEKEE (reference sequence). V was trimmed by 4 bases and J by 10 bases, leaving 14 bases between them. CDR3 amino acids: CASSPVAIGKLFF. CDR3 coding DNA: TGTGCCAGCAGCCCCGTGGCCATTGGAAAACTGTTTTTT.

J is TRBJ1-2 and V is TRBV6-1, with a tentative D call TRBD1 (5 bases). Germline V gene data show CDR1 as MNHNS and CDR2 as SASEGT. The CDR3 length is 14 residues. Trimming left V 2 bases short and J 4 bases short, with 11 bases between. As DNA, the CDR3 is TGTGCCAGCAGTGAATTTGTGACAGCCTATGGCTACACCTTC. Protein product: CASSEFVTAYGYTF.

The chain links TRBV10-2 to TRBJ2-1; 12 positions agree with TRBD2. CDR3 length: 16 amino acids. CDR1 is WSHSY, CDR2 SAAADI, per germline. V gave up 5 bases and J gave up 0 bases; unmatched junction bases: 2. CDR3 residues: CASSTSGRTSYNEQFF. The CDR3 nucleotides are TGCGCCAGCAGTACTAGCGGGAGGACCTCCTACAATGAGCAGTTCTTC.

The rearrangement uses TRBV27 and TRBJ2-7; 7 bases map to TRBD2. This CDR3 spans 13 amino acids. J was trimmed by 6 bases and V by 6 bases; bases with no gene match: 8. Germline lookup yields CDR1 MNHEY and CDR2 SMNVEV (reference sequence). CDR3 in amino acids: CASSGTPGGEQYF. CDR3 DNA sequence: TGTGCCAGCAGCGGAACCCCGGGAGGCGAGCAGTACTTC.

This clone was seen only once. The V and J genes are TRBV6-1 and TRBJ1-5; 9 positions match TRBD1. The V gene's germline CDR1 is MNHNS and CDR2 SASEGT. V lost 0 bases to trimming and J lost 7 bases; unmatched junction nucleotides: 7. The CDR3 is 16 residues long. CDR3 in DNA: TGTGCCAGCAGTGAAGCTAGGACAGGGGTTCGGCAGCCCCAGCATTTT. Translated, it gives CASSEARTGVRQPQHF.

J is TRBJ1-1 and V is TRBV30; TRBD1 might be the D (6 bases). V was cut by 4 bases and J by 4 bases, with 10 bases left in between. CDR3 length: 12 residues. CDR1 GTSNPN and CDR2 SVGIG come from the germline V gene (reference sequence). CDR3 loop: CAWILGATEAFF. The CDR3 bases are TGTGCCTGGATACTGGGGGCCACTGAAGCTTTCTTT.

Concerning this clone itself: The junction departs from the called germline gene at one end, perhaps through a read error. The J gene is TRBJ1-3, the V gene TRBV30; D perhaps matches TRBD1 (5 bases). The CDR3 has 15 amino acids. The germline V gene has CDR1 GTSNPN and CDR2 SVGIG (reference sequence). The CDR3 protein is CAWSVLGESGNTIYF. DNA of the CDR3: TGTGCCTGGAGTGTACTGGGGGAATCTGGAAATACCATATATTTT.

The V call is TRBV30, the J call TRBJ1-1; D remains unclear. Germline V gene lookup returns CDR1 GTSNPN and CDR2 SVGIG (reference sequence). CDR3 size: 11 residues. Trimming shortened V by 6 bases and J by 1 base, and 6 bases separated the two germline ends. CDR3 in amino acids: CACSANTEAFF. The CDR3, as DNA: TGTGCCTGTTCCGCGAACACTGAAGCTTTCTTT. Supplemented by reference TRBV30 and TRBJ1-1, the full variable domain reads SQTIHQWPATLVQPVGSPLSLECTVEGTSNPNLYWYRQAAGRGLQLLFYSVGIGQISSEVPQNLSASRPQDRQFILSSKKLLLSDSGFYLCACSANTEAFFGQGTRLTVV.

The rearrangement links TRBV10-3 to TRBJ1-1; maybe TRBD1 (5 bases). CDR3 length: 15 residues. Germline lookup yields CDR1 ENHRY and CDR2 SYGVKD. Trimming cost V 5 bases and J 6 bases, with 19 bases left between them. The DNA of the CDR3 is TGTGCCATCAGTCAGGGACGCCCCCCTCTACCTGAAGCTTTCTTT. Amino acids: CAISQGRPPLPEAFF.

This clone came up once. This CDR3 is CASSVEQQPRGNTIYF. The CDR3 DNA sequence: TGTGCCAGCAGCGTAGAGCAGCAGCCTCGGGGAAACACCATATATTTT. The chain joins TRBV9 to TRBJ1-3; D is uncertain. The CDR3 extends over 16 amino acids. Trimming removed 0 bases at V and 4 bases at J, with 14 bases between. Germline V gene lookup returns CDR1 SGDLS and CDR2 YYNGEE.

This chain connects TRBV5-6 to TRBJ2-7; D ambiguous. The CDR3 spans 15 residues. The germline CDR1 and CDR2 sequences are SGHDT and YYEEEE. The V end was cut by 3 bases, the J end by 3 bases, with 16 bases between. Written as DNA, the CDR3 is TGTGCCAGCAGCTCATGGTCGCCGAAGTACTACGAGCAGTACTTC. Amino acid sequence: CASSSWSPKYYEQYF.

This clone appeared a single time. This chain links TRBV10-3 with TRBJ2-7; 15 bases map to TRBD2. Losses at the gene ends were 2 bases for V and 7 bases for J; bases not matched to a gene: 12. CDR3 length: 18 amino acids. Germline-derived CDR1 and CDR2 are ENHRY and SYGVKD. This chain's CDR3 is CAISEAGLAGGFGEEQYF. CDR3 DNA sequence: TGTGCCATCAGTGAGGCGGGACTAGCGGGAGGATTCGGGGAGGAGCAGTACTTC.

V usage is TRBV25-1 and J usage is TRBJ2-3; weak D call: TRBD2 (5 bases). This CDR3 has 13 amino acids. From germline, CDR1 is MGHDK and CDR2 SYGVNS. V dropped 4 bases and J dropped 7 bases, with 12 bases sitting between them. The DNA of the CDR3 is TGTGCCAGCAGTGTATCTCGGGATTATACGCAGTATTTT. Translated, it gives CASSVSRDYTQYF.

The V call is TRBV6-5, the J call TRBJ1-1, with a possible D match to TRBD1 (5 bases). The length of the CDR3 is 16 residues. Looked up from germline, CDR1 is MNHEY and CDR2 is SVGAGI. The ends were cut back, 0 bases at V and 5 bases at J, with 16 bases in the middle. The CDR3 reads CASSYSRGGLGTEAFF. The CDR3 coding sequence is TGTGCCAGCAGTTACTCGAGGGGCGGCCTTGGGACTGAAGCTTTCTTT.

The chain employs TRBV4-1 and TRBJ2-2; TRBD2 agrees at 13 bases. J was trimmed by 4 bases and V by 4 bases; bases with no gene match: 3. CDR3 length equals 16 residues. Germline CDR1 is MGHRA and CDR2 is YSYEKL. CDR3 nucleotide sequence: TGCGCCAGCAGCCTCCGGACTAGCGGGGGCACCGGGGAGCTGTTTTTT. It encodes CASSLRTSGGTGELFF.

The CDR3 DNA sequence: TGTGCCAGCAGCGCAGGGGCTAACTATGGCTACACCTTC. Its protein is CASSAGANYGYTF. The chain carries TRBV6-5 and TRBJ1-2; a possible D gene is TRBD1 (6 bases). Germline V gene sequence: CDR1 MNHEY, CDR2 SVGAGI. V gave up 6 bases and J gave up 0 bases, with 8 bases separating them. This CDR3 is built from 13 residues.